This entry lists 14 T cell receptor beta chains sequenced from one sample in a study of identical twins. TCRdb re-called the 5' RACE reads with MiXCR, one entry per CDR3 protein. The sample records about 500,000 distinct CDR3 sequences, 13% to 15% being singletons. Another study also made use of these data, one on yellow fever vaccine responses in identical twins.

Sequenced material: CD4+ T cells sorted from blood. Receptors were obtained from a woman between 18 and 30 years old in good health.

Here the CDR3 reads CASTQDRYGYTF. The DNA for the CDR3 is TGTGCCAGCACCCAGGACCGCTATGGCTACACCTTC. This chain joins TRBV6-5 and TRBJ1-2; D gene unclear. The CDR3 consists of 12 residues. Germline values: CDR1 MNHEY, CDR2 SVGAGI. Trimming took 7 bases from V and 4 from J, leaving 10 bases between them.

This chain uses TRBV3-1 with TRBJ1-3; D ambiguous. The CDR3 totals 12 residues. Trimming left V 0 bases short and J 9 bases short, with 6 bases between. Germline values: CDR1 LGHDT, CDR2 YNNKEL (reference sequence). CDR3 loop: CASSQEPATIYF. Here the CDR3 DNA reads TGTGCCAGCAGCCAAGAGCCAGCCACCATATATTTT.

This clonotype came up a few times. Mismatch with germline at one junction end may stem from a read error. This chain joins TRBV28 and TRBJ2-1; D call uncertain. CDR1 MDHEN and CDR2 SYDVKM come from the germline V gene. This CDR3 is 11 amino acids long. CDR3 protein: CASRNYDEQFF. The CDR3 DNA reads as TGTGCCAGCAGGAACTACGATGAGCAGTTCTTC. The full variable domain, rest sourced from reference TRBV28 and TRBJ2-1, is DVKVTQSSRYLVKRTGEKVFLECVQDMDHENMFWYRQDPGLGLRLIYFSYDVKMKEKGDIPEGYSVSREKKERFSLILESASTNQTSMYLCASRNYDEQFFGPGTRLTVL.

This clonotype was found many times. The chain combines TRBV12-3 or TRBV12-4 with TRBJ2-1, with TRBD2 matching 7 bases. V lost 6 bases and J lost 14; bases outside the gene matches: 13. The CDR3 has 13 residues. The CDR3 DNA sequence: TGTGCCAGCAGCCCAGTTGTACTCGGGACTAAGTTCTTC. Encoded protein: CASSPVVLGTKFF.

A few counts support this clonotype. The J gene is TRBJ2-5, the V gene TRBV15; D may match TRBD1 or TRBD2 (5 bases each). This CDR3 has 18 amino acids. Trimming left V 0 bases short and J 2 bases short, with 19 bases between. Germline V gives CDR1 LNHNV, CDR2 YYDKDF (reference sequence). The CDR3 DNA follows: TGTGCCACCAGCAGAGATCTGAGGGCAGGGCGGCCACAAGAGACCCAGTACTTC. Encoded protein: CATSRDLRAGRPQETQYF.

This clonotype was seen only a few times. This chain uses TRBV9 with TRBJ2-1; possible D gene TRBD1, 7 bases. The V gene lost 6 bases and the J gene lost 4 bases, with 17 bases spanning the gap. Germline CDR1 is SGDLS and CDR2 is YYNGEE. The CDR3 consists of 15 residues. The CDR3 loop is CASTTQGGLYNEQFF. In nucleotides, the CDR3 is TGTGCCAGCACCACCCAGGGGGGACTTTACAATGAGCAGTTCTTC.

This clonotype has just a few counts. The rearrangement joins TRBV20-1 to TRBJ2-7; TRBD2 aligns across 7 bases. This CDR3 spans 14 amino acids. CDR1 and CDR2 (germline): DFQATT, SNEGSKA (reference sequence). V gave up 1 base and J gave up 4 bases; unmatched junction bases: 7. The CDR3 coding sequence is TGCAGTGCTAGAGGGGGGGGTTCCCCTTACGAGCAGTACTTC. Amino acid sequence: CSARGGGSPYEQYF.

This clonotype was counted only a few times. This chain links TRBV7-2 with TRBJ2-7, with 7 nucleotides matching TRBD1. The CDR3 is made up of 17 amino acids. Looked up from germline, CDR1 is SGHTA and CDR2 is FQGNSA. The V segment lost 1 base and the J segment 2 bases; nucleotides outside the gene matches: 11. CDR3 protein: CASSLGRGGSLPYEQYF. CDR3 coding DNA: TGTGCCAGCAGCTTAGGGAGAGGGGGCTCTCTCCCCTACGAGCAGTACTTC.

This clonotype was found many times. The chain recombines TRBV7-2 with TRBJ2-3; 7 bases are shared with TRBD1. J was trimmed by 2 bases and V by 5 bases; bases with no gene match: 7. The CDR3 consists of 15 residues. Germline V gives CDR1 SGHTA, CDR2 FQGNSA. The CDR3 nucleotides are TGTGCCAGCAGCCCCGAGGGGACAGTCACAGATACGCAGTATTTT. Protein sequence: CASSPEGTVTDTQYF.

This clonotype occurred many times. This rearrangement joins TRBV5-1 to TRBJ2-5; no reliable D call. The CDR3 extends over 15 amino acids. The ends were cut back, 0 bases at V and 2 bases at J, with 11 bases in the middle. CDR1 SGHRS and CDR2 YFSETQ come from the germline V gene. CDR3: CASSLAGGRQETQYF. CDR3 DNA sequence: TGCGCCAGCAGCTTGGCCGGTGGCAGACAAGAGACCCAGTACTTC.

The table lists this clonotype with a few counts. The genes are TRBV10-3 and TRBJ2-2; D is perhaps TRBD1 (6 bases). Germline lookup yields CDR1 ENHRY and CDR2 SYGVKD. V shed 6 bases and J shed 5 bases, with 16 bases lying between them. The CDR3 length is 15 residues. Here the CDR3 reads CAIRDLQGITGELFF. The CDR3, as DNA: TGTGCCATCAGGGACCTCCAGGGGATAACCGGGGAGCTGTTTTTT.

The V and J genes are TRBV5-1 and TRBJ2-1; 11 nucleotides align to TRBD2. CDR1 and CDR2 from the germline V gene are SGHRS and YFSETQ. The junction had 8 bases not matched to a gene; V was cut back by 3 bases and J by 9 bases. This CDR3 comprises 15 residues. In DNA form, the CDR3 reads TGCGCCAGCAGCTCGGTAGCGGGGGGGCCCGTTGAGCAGTTCTTC. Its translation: CASSSVAGGPVEQFF.

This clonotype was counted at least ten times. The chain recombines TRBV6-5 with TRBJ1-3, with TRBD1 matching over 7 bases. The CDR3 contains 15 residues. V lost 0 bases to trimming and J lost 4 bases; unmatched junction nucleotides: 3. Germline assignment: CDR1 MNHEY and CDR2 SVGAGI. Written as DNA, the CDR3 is TGTGCCAGCAGTTACTCTAGGGGGCGAGGAAACACCATATATTTT. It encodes CASSYSRGRGNTIYF.

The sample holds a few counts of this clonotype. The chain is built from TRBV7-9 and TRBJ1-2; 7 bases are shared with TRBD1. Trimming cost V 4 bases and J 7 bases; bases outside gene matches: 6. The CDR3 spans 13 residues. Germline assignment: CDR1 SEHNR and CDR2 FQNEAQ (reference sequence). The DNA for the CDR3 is TGTGCCAGCAGCTCGACAGGGTTGTTTGGCTACACCTTC. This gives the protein CASSSTGLFGYTF.